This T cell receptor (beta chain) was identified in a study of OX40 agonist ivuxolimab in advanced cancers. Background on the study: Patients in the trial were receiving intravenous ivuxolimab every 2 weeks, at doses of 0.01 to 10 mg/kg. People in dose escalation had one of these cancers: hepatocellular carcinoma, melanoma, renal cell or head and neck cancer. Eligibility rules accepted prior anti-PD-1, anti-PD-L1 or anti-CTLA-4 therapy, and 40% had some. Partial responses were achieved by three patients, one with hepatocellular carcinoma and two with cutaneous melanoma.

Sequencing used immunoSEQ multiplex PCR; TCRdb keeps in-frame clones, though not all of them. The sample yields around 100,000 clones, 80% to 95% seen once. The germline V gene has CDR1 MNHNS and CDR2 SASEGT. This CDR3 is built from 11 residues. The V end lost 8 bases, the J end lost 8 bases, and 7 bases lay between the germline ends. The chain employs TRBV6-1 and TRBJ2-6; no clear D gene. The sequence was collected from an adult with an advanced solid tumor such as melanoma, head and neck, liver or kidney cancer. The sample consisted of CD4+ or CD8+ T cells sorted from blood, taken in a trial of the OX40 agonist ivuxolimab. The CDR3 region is CASGPSNVLTF. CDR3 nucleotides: TGTGCCAGCGGCCCTTCCAACGTCCTGACTTTC.